This T cell receptor (beta chain) came from a study of human T cells and chemical hapten exposure (dated by TCRdb to the early 2020s). For context, the study as a whole: For sensitization, 2% DPC in acetone was applied to a 2 cm by 2 cm area of upper inner arm skin. Throughout the roughly 25-week study period, patients were also given weekly therapeutic DPC doses on the scalp. Patch testing was done on the upper back using Finn chambers containing 0.01% DPC, and results were scored after 6 days according to International Contact Dermatitis Research Group standards. The patient cohort, mostly female, included alopecia areata with under or over 50% scalp involvement, alopecia totalis and alopecia universalis. The libraries were sequenced as a pool, and the TCR yield per sample differed mostly because of small variations in library volumes within the pool. Peripheral blood TCR repertoire changes were tracked in vivo in alopecia patients during primary and secondary sensitization to the hapten diphenylcyclopropenone (DPC). Blood samples were taken from patients before sensitization (week 0) and then at 2, 6 and about 24 weeks after DPC sensitization. Approximately 28 alopecia patients provided blood for TCR sequencing at one to four time points (pre-sensitization, 2, 6 and 24 weeks). General study outcomes and caveats: After repeated subsampling, the strength of the expansion versus patch-test correlation and the threshold at which it became significant changed. DPC sensitization did not change how many TCRs were above 1 in 1000 frequency, and no evidence was found of alterations in global repertoire structure. All patients had alopecia, a presumed autoimmune disease, so their immune response might differ from that of healthy individuals. A positive correlation was found between the number of PT1 expanded TCRs and patch test score, with significance reached at thresholds 8, 16 and 32 but not 4. Expanded TCRs formed significantly more large CDR3 similarity clusters than pre-sensitization or healthy control sets, consistent with antigen-driven responses.

Libraries were prepared through RACE. Sequencing instrument: NextSeq 500. During library preparation, unique molecular identifiers were attached to individual cDNA molecules so that TCRs could be counted in a quantitative, reproducible way. Both TCR alpha and TCR beta chains were sequenced from each blood RNA sample. Concerning the study's data processing: The median number of TCRs per sample was roughly 94,000, ranging from roughly 23,224 to 690,600. V, J and CDR3 annotation of the TCR reads was carried out using the Decombinator software suite. Every sample was subsampled to the same number of TCRs (28,000) for the PS versus PT1 abundance plots. TCRs were defined as expanded if absent before sensitization and observed at least eight times at the 2-week time point. TCRdb trimmed public reads at Q25 via fastp, called clones via MiXCR and kept in-frame beta chains. Rows merge per CDR3 protein into single entries with the most common DNA and genes. Clone size and V and J calls follow TCRdb, not the original study. This sample gives some 350,000 distinct CDR3 sequences in total; 6% to 7% of them show up just once. The top ten clonotypes cover around 6% of the sample.

Including the terminal cysteine and phenylalanine, the CDR3 comprises 13 residues. Only the CDR3 portion is preserved as DNA: 39 bases, with reading frame beginning at the first base. Reading the germline V gene gives CDR1 MNHEY and CDR2 SVGAGI. Cut back by 6 bases and 7 bases, the V and J ends lie 13 bases apart. The meaning of the sample's time point label: patch test 2, 6 weeks after DPC sensitization. The treatment or condition label for this specimen denotes: therapeutic diphenylcyclopropenone sensitization with weekly scalp DPC. At each patch-test visit, blood was drawn before the patch test was applied. Patients were considered eligible if aged 18 to 70, diagnosed with alopecia and deemed suitable for DPC therapy, and patients were excluded if pregnant. Total RNA was extracted from unfractionated whole blood collected in Tempus Blood RNA tubes. Only a few counts were recorded for this clonotype. Its binding antigen is unknown. No base quality information exists; no much larger clone differs at one position.

The receptor chain draws on TRBV6-5 and TRBJ2-1; confidence is insufficient to name the D gene. This clonotype was sampled from a woman aged 18-29 years with alopecia areata. Some clones in this sample may be carry-over from other donors' samples. Specimen: whole blood, collected in connection with sensitization to the hapten diphenylcyclopropenone (DPC). CDR3 sequence: CASRLTVENEQFF. The nucleotide sequence is given as TGTGCCAGCAGGCTGACGGTTGAGAATGAGCAGTTCTTC.